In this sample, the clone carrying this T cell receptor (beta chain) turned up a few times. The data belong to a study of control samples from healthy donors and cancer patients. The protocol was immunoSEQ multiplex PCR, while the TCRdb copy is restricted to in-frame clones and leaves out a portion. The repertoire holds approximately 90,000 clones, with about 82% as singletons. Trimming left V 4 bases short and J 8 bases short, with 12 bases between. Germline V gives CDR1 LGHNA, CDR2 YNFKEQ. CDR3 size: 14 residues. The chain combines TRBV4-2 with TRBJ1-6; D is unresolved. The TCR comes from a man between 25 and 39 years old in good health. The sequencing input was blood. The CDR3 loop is CASSPSSNDSPLHF. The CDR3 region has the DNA TGTGCCAGCAGCCCCAGCAGTAACGATTCACCCCTCCACTTT.